These T cell receptor beta chains were read from a single sample in a study of blood T cell repertoires in COVID-19. Using immunoSEQ multiplex PCR, the repertoire was profiled, and TCRdb retains in-frame clones only, with some absent. The sample carries 170,000 or so clones, about 88% recorded once. The sample was PBMCs or T cells enriched from blood (not recorded which). All receptors derive from a woman aged 45-59 years who had recovered from COVID-19. The CDR3 runs from the conserved cysteine through the conserved F or W. The D gene is left open where the match is weak. For some rows the clone size is stated as once, few or many, or as a class when expanded; others skip it.

cdr3_aa: CASRTSGSHEQYF
cdr3_nt: TGTGCCAGTCGGACTAGCGGGAGTCACGAGCAGTACTTC
j_call: TRBJ2-7
clone_size: once
v_call: TRBV19
d_call: TRBD2

cdr3_aa: CASSKGDRGSETQYF
cdr3_nt: TGTGCCAGCAGCAAAGGGGACAGGGGTTCGGAGACCCAGTACTTC
j_call: TRBJ2-5
clone_size: .
v_call: TRBV21-1
d_call: .

cdr3_aa: CASSLWGSGRLNNEQFF
cdr3_nt: TGTGCCAGCAGTCTTTGGGGTAGCGGGAGGTTAAACAATGAGCAGTTCTTC
j_call: TRBJ2-1
clone_size: .
v_call: TRBV27
d_call: TRBD2

cdr3_aa: CASSVGHSIMNTEAFF
cdr3_nt: TGTGCCAGCAGCGTAGGGCACAGCATCATGAACACTGAAGCTTTCTTT
j_call: TRBJ1-1
clone_size: .
v_call: TRBV9
d_call: .

cdr3_aa: CASSRRGQGFGYTF
cdr3_nt: TGTGCCAGCAGCCGGAGAGGACAGGGTTTCGGCTACACCTTC
j_call: TRBJ1-2
clone_size: .
v_call: TRBV3-1/TRBV3-2
d_call: TRBD1

cdr3_aa: CSAGDSNEQFF
cdr3_nt: TGCAGTGCCGGGGACTCCAATGAGCAGTTCTTC
j_call: TRBJ2-1
clone_size: once
v_call: TRBV20-1
d_call: .

cdr3_aa: CSVEGSTAGGPSETQYF
cdr3_nt: TGCAGCGTTGAAGGTTCTACAGCGGGAGGGCCCTCAGAGACCCAGTACTTC
j_call: TRBJ2-5
clone_size: once
v_call: TRBV29-1
d_call: TRBD2

cdr3_aa: CSVKSGTMAYEQYF
cdr3_nt: TGCAGCGTTAAAAGCGGGACCATGGCCTACGAGCAGTACTTC
j_call: TRBJ2-7
clone_size: .
v_call: TRBV29-1
d_call: TRBD2

cdr3_aa: CASSPTQGAVKSNQPQHF
cdr3_nt: TGTGCCAGCAGTCCGACACAGGGGGCTGTTAAAAGCAATCAGCCCCAGCATTTT
j_call: TRBJ1-5
clone_size: .
v_call: TRBV28
d_call: TRBD1

cdr3_aa: CASSQIRDTQFF
cdr3_nt: TGTGCCAGCAGTCAAATCCGGGACACCCAGTTCTTC
j_call: TRBJ2-1
clone_size: .
v_call: TRBV7-9
d_call: .

cdr3_aa: CASSPSGDRGPGSPLHF
cdr3_nt: TGTGCCAGCAGTCCCTCGGGGGACAGGGGTCCGGGGTCACCCCTCCACTTT
j_call: TRBJ1-6
clone_size: .
v_call: TRBV6-6
d_call: TRBD1

cdr3_aa: CASSVPGQQETQYF
cdr3_nt: TGTGCCAGCAGTGTACCGGGACAGCAAGAGACCCAGTACTTC
j_call: TRBJ2-5
clone_size: .
v_call: TRBV27
d_call: TRBD1

cdr3_aa: CAWSTPGIAQYF
cdr3_nt: TGTGCCTGGAGTACCCCGGGAATCGCGCAGTATTTT
j_call: TRBJ2-3
clone_size: .
v_call: TRBV30
d_call: .

cdr3_aa: CASSFQGGGSGNTIYF
cdr3_nt: TGCGCCAGCAGCTTCCAGGGGGGAGGCTCTGGAAACACCATATATTTT
j_call: TRBJ1-3
clone_size: .
v_call: TRBV5-1
d_call: TRBD1

cdr3_aa: CASSYGGRTEAFF
cdr3_nt: TGTGCCAGCAGTTACGGGGGGAGAACTGAAGCTTTCTTT
j_call: TRBJ1-1
clone_size: .
v_call: TRBV6-5
d_call: .

cdr3_aa: CASSSEARGGTEAFF
cdr3_nt: TGTGCCAGCAGTTCCGAGGCCAGGGGAGGGACTGAAGCTTTCTTT
j_call: TRBJ1-1
clone_size: .
v_call: TRBV28
d_call: .

cdr3_aa: CASKRKGQVNTEAFF
cdr3_nt: TGTGCCAGCAAGAGGAAGGGACAGGTGAACACTGAAGCTTTCTTT
j_call: TRBJ1-1
clone_size: few
v_call: TRBV7-9
d_call: TRBD1

cdr3_aa: CASSLRTVVGGGNSPLHF
cdr3_nt: TGTGCCAGCAGCTTACGGACGGTAGTAGGGGGGGGGAATTCACCCCTCCACTTT
j_call: TRBJ1-6
clone_size: .
v_call: TRBV5-4
d_call: .

cdr3_aa: CASSPRDRNTGELFF
cdr3_nt: TGTGCCAGCAGCCCCCGGGACAGGAACACCGGGGAGCTGTTTTTT
j_call: TRBJ2-2
clone_size: once
v_call: TRBV27
d_call: TRBD1

cdr3_aa: CASSLPYRQGSYEQYF
cdr3_nt: TGTGCCAGCAGCCTCCCTTACAGGCAAGGGTCCTACGAGCAGTACTTC
j_call: TRBJ2-7
clone_size: .
v_call: TRBV11-2
d_call: .

cdr3_aa: CASSQGFPSYEQYF
cdr3_nt: TGTGCCAGCAGCCAGGGGTTTCCTTCCTACGAGCAGTACTTC
j_call: TRBJ2-7
clone_size: .
v_call: TRBV11-3
d_call: .

cdr3_aa: CASSFGRGDTIYF
cdr3_nt: TGTGCCAGCAGTTTTGGTCGGGGGGACACCATATATTTT
j_call: TRBJ1-3
clone_size: .
v_call: TRBV28
d_call: .